This is a list of T cell receptor beta chains from one sample in a study of blood T cell repertoires in COVID-19. The protocol was immunoSEQ multiplex PCR, while the TCRdb copy is restricted to in-frame clones and leaves out a portion. The sample lists some 150,000 clones, roughly 80% occurring once. The sample comprised PBMCs or T cells enriched from blood (not recorded which). Source of these receptors: a woman aged 45-60 years who had recovered from COVID-19. Each CDR3 is given with its conserved first and last residue. The D gene is left open where the match is weak. Some rows mark clone size as missing; the rest say once, few, many or name a class of expanded clone.

J,length,V,D,size,CDR3,DNA
TRBJ2-1,16,TRBV7-9,TRBD2,-,CASSSRGGLASNEQFF,TGTGCCAGCAGCTCGCGAGGGGGACTAGCAAGCAATGAGCAGTTCTTC
TRBJ1-2,17,TRBV29-1,-,once,CSVEGGGAGATNYGYTF,TGCAGCGTTGAGGGGGGAGGGGCAGGCGCGACTAACTATGGCTACACCTTC
TRBJ2-2,12,TRBV6-5,TRBD1,-,CAGGSNTGELFF,TGTGCAGGGGGCTCGAACACCGGGGAGCTGTTTTTT
TRBJ2-5,14,TRBV5-8,-,-,CASSPRGNGETQYF,TGTGCCAGCAGCCCCCGAGGGAATGGAGAGACCCAGTACTTC
TRBJ1-4,15,TRBV6-1,TRBD1,-,CASSEWGQGYEKLFF,TGTGCCAGCAGTGAATGGGGACAGGGGTACGAAAAACTGTTTTTT
TRBJ1-1,16,TRBV6-5,-,-,CASSYGSGKRGTEAFF,TGTGCCAGCAGTTACGGGTCGGGGAAGAGGGGGACTGAAGCTTTCTTT
TRBJ1-4,13,TRBV15,-,-,CATSRDLREKLFF,TGTGCCACCAGCAGAGATCTCAGGGAAAAACTGTTTTTT
TRBJ2-2,15,TRBV7-3,-,-,CASSPQGPNTGELFF,TGTGCCAGCAGCCCCCAGGGGCCAAACACCGGGGAGCTGTTTTTT
TRBJ1-6,18,TRBV5-1,-,-,CASSLGERTSSYNSPLHF,TGCGCCAGCAGCTTGGGGGAGCGCACAAGCTCCTATAATTCACCCCTCCACTTT
TRBJ1-1,13,TRBV5-4,-,-,CASSVGVNTEAFF,TGTGCCAGCAGCGTAGGGGTGAACACTGAAGCTTTCTTT
TRBJ2-1,16,TRBV4-2,-,-,CASSQAGGESYNEQFF,TGTGCCAGCAGCCAAGCGGGCGGGGAGTCCTACAATGAGCAGTTCTTC
TRBJ1-2,14,TRBV19,-,-,CASSNRVLNYGYTF,TGTGCCAGCTCAAATAGAGTCCTGAACTATGGCTACACCTTC
TRBJ2-5,17,TRBV3-1/TRBV3-2,TRBD2,once,CASSQGTLAGAGETQYF,TGTGCCAGCAGCCAAGGAACGTTAGCGGGGGCGGGGGAGACCCAGTACTTC
TRBJ2-5,13,TRBV19,-,-,CASSLTVRETQYF,TGTGCCAGTAGTTTAACTGTTAGAGAGACCCAGTACTTC
TRBJ1-1,14,TRBV19,-,few,CASSIGVRVPEAFF,TGTGCCAGTAGTATAGGAGTCAGGGTTCCTGAAGCTTTCTTT
TRBJ1-5,13,TRBV30,-,-,CAWSRGERQPQHF,TGTGCCTGGAGTCGGGGGGAGCGGCAGCCCCAGCATTTT
TRBJ2-2,16,TRBV5-6,-,-,CASSPGGIANTGELFF,TGTGCCAGCAGCCCGGGGGGCATAGCGAACACCGGGGAGCTGTTTTTT
TRBJ1-5,15,TRBV18,-,-,CASSRGGDGNQPQHF,TGTGCCAGCTCCCGGGGAGGTGATGGCAATCAGCCCCAGCATTTT
TRBJ2-1,15,TRBV7-8,-,-,CASSGNPLAGNEQFF,TGTGCCAGCAGCGGCAATCCACTAGCAGGGAATGAGCAGTTCTTC
TRBJ2-5,18,TRBV21-1,-,-,CASSKGGTSGRPGETQYF,TGTGCCAGCAGCAAAGGGGGGACTAGCGGCCGACCTGGGGAGACCCAGTACTTC